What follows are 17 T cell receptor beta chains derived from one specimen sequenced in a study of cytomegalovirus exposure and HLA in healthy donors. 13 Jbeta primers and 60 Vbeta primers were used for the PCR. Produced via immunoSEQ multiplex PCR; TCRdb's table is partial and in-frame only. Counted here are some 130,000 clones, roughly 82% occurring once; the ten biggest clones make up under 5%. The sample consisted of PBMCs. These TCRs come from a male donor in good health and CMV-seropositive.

This CDR3 reads CASSLELNRGRTEAFF. The CDR3 DNA reads as TGTGCCAGCAGCTTAGAACTAAACAGGGGGCGCACTGAAGCTTTCTTT. This chain joins TRBV7-2 and TRBJ1-1; 9 positions agree with TRBD1. The CDR3 runs to 16 residues. Germline values: CDR1 SGHTA, CDR2 FQGNSA. V gave up 1 base and J gave up 4 bases; unmatched junction bases: 7.

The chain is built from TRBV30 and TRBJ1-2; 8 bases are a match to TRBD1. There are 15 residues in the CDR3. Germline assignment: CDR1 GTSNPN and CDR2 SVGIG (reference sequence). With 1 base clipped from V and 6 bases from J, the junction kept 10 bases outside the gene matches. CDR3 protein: CAWSARDRGGNGYTF. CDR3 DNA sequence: TGTGCCTGGAGTGCCCGCGACAGGGGAGGGAATGGCTACACCTTC.

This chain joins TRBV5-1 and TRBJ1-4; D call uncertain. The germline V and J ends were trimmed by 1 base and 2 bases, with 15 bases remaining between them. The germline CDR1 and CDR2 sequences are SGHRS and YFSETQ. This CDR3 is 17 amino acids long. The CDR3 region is CASSLRPRGATNEKLFF. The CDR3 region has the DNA TGCGCCAGCAGCTTGAGGCCCCGCGGCGCGACTAATGAAAAACTGTTTTTT.

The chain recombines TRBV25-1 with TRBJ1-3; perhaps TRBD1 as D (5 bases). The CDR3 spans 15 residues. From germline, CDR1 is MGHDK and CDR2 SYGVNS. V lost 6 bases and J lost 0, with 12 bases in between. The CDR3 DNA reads TGTGCCAGCAGCGATACAGGTCCCTCTGGAAACACCATATATTTT. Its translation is CASSDTGPSGNTIYF.

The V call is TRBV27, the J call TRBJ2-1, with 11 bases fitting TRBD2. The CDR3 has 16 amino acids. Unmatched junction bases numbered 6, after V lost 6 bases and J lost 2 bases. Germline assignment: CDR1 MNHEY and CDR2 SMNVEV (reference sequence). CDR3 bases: TGTGCCAGCAGAGGCCGGGGACTAGCGGCCTACAATGAGCAGTTCTTC. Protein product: CASRGRGLAAYNEQFF.

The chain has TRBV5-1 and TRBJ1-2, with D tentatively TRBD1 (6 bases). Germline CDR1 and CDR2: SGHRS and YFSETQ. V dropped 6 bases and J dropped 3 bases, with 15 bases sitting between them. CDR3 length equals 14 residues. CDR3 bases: TGCGCCAGCAAAGGGACAACTGAGGACTATGGCTACACCTTC. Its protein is CASKGTTEDYGYTF.

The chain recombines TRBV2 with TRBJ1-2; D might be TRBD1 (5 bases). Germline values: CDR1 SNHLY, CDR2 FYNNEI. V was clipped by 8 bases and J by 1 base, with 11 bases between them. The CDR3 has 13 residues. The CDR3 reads CASDDSVNYGYTF. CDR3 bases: TGTGCCAGCGACGACAGTGTTAACTATGGCTACACCTTC. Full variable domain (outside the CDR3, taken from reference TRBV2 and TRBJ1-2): EPEVTQTPSHQVTQMGQEVILRCVPISNHLYFYWYRQILGQKVEFLVSFYNNEISEKSEIFDDQFSVERPDGSNFTLKIRSTKLEDSAMYFCASDDSVNYGYTFGSGTRLTVV.

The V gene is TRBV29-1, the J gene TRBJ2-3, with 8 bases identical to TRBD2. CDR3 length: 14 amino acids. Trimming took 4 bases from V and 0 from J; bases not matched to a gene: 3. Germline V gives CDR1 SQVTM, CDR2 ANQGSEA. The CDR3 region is CSVGRGGSTDTQYF. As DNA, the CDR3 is TGCAGCGTTGGTCGGGGGGGCAGCACAGATACGCAGTATTTT.

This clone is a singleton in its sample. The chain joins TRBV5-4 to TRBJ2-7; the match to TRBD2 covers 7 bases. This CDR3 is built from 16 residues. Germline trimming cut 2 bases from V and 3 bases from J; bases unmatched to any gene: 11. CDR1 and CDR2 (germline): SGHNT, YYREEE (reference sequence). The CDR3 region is CASSLMIGLGSYEQYF. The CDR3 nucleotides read TGTGCCAGCAGCTTAATGATCGGACTAGGAAGCTACGAGCAGTACTTC.

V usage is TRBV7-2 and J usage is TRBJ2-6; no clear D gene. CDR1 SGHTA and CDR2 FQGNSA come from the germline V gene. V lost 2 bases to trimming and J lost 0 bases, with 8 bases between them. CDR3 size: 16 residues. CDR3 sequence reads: CASSLRGNSGANVLTF. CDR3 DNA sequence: TGTGCCAGCAGCTTAAGAGGAAACTCTGGGGCCAACGTCCTGACTTTC.

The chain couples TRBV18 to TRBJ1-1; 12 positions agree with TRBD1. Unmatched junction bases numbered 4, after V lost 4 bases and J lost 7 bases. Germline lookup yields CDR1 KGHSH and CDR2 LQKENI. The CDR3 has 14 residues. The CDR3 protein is CASSRDRGQDEAFF. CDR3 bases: TGTGCCAGCTCACGGGACAGGGGGCAAGATGAAGCTTTCTTT.

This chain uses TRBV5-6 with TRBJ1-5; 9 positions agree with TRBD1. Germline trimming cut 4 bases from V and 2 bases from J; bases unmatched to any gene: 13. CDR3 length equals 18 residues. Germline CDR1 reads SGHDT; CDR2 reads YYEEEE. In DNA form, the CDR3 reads TGTGCCAGCAGCAAACCGGGACAGGGCGGTTTCGGCAATCAGCCCCAGCATTTT. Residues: CASSKPGQGGFGNQPQHF.

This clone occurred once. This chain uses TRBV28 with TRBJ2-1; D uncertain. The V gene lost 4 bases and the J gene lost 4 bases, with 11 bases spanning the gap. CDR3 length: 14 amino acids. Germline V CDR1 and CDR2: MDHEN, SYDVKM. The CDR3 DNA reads TGTGCCAGCAGTTCCCCCGCAGATTACAATGAGCAGTTCTTC. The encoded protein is CASSSPADYNEQFF.

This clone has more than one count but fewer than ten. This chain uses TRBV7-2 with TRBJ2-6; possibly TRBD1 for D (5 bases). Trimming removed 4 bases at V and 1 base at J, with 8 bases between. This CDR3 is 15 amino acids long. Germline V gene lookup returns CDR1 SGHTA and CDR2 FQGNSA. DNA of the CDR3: TGTGCCAGCAGCTCCAGGGCATCTGGGGCCAACGTCCTGACTTTC. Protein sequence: CASSSRASGANVLTF.

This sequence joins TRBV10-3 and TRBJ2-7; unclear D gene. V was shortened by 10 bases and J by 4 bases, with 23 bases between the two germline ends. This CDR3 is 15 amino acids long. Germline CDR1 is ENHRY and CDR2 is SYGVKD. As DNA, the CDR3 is TGTGCCACTGGTTCGCACGATGGGCTTGCGTACGAGCAGTACTTC. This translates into CATGSHDGLAYEQYF.

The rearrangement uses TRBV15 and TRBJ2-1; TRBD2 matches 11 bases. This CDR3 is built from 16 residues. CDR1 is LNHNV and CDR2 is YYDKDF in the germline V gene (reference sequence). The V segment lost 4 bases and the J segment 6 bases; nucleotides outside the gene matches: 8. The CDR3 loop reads CATSTPGLAETNEQFF. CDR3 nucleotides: TGTGCCACCAGCACACCGGGACTAGCGGAGACCAATGAGCAGTTCTTC.

The CDR3 nucleotides read TGTGCCAGCAGCCCCGCCGGGACAGGGGACACCGGGGAGCTGTTTTTT. Translating gives CASSPAGTGDTGELFF. The chain has TRBV7-9 and TRBJ2-2, with 10 positions matching TRBD1. Germline assignment: CDR1 SEHNR and CDR2 FQNEAQ (reference sequence). Trimming cost V 5 bases and J 3 bases; bases outside gene matches: 6. CDR3 length: 16 residues.